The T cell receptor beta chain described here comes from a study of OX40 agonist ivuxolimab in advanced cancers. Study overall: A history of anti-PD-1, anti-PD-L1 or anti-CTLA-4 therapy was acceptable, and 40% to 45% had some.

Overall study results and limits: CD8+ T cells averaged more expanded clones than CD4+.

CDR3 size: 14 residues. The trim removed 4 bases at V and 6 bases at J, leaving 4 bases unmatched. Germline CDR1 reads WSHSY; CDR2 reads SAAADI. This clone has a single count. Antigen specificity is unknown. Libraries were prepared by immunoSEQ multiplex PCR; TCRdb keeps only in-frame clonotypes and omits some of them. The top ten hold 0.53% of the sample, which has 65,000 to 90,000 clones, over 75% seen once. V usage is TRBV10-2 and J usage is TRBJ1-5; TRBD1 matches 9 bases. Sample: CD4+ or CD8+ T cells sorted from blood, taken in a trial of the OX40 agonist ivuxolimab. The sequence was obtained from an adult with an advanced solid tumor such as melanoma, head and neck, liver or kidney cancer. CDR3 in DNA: TGCGCCAGCAGTGCCGGGACAGGGATTCAGCCCCAGCATTTT. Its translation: CASSAGTGIQPQHF.